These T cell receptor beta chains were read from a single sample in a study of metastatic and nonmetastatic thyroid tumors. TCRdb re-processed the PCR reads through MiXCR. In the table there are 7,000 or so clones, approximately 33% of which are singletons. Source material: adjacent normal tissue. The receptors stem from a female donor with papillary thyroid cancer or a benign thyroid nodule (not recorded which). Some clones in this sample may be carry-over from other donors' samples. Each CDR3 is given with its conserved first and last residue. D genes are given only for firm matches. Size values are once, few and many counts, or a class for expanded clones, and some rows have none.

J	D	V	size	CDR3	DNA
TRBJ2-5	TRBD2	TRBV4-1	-	CASSHPGLAGGPRQDTQYF	TGCGCCAGCAGCCATCCCGGGCTAGCGGGTGGGCCTCGGCAAGATACCCAGTACTTC
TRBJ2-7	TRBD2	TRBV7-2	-	CASSPWTSGSEQYF	TGTGCCAGCAGCCCCTGGACTAGCGGGAGCGAGCAGTACTTC
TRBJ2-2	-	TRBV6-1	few	CASIRGVTTQGELFF	TGTGCCAGCATAAGGGGAGTTACTACCCAAGGGGAGCTGTTTTTT
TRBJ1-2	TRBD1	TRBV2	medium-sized	CASSEAGTGGRSNYGYTF	TGTGCCAGCAGTGAAGCTGGGACAGGGGGCCGATCTAACTATGGCTACACCTTC
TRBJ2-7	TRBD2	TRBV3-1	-	CASSPTSGSSEQYF	TGTGCCAGCAGCCCTACTAGCGGGTCCTCCGAGCAGTACTTC
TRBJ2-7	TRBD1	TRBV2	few	CASYSGQTSYEQYF	TGTGCCAGCTACTCGGGACAGACATCCTACGAGCAGTACTTC
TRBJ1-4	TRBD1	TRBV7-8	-	CASSSTSGTGGEKLFF	TGTGCCAGCAGTTCGACTTCCGGGACAGGAGGGGAAAAACTGTTTTTT
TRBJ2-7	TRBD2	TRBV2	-	CASSEVLLRLAGGQGYEQYF	TGTGCCAGCAGTGAAGTTCTCTTGCGTCTAGCGGGGGGTCAAGGCTACGAGCAATACTTC
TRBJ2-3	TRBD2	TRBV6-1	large	CASSEAAGGTDTQYF	TGTGCCAGCAGTGAAGCTGCGGGGGGCACAGATACGCAGTATTTT
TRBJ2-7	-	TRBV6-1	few	CASSSVGTLYEQYF	TGTGCCAGCAGCTCGGTGGGGACCTTGTACGAGCAGTACTTC
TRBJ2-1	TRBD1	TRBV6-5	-	CPSISVNRGRYYEQFF	TGTCCCAGCATTTCTGTAAACAGGGGTCGATACTATGAGCAGTTCTTC
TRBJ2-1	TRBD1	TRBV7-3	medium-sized	CASSLDRGPYNEQFF	TGTGCCAGCAGCCTAGACAGGGGTCCCTACAATGAGCAGTTCTTC
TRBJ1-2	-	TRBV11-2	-	CASSLDRRQTIF	TGTGCCAGCAGCTTAGATCGGCGACAGACCATTTTC
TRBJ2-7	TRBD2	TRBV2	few	CASSEWASGGPYEQYF	TGTGCCAGCAGTGAATGGGCTAGCGGGGGGCCCTACGAGCAGTACTTC
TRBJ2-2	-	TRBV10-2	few	CASGGVGGTGELFF	TGCGCCTCCGGAGGAGTAGGCGGCACCGGGGAGCTGTTTTTT
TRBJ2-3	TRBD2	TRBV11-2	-	CASSRTSGGGTDTQYF	TGTGCCAGCAGCAGGACTAGCGGGGGGGGCACAGATACGCAGTATTTT
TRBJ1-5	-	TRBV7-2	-	CASSQDSGRGQPQHF	TGTGCCAGCAGCCAAGATTCAGGGAGGGGACAGCCCCAGCATTTT
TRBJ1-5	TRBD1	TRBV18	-	CASSPDRGRSQPQHF	TGTGCCAGCTCGCCAGACAGGGGACGAAGTCAGCCCCAGCATTTT
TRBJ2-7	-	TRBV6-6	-	CASSYSMQETYEQYF	TGTGCCAGCAGTTACTCGATGCAGGAGACCTACGAGCAGTACTTC
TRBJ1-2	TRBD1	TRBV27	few	CASSNRDRGNNYGYTF	TGTGCCAGCAGCAACCGGGACAGGGGGAACAACTATGGCTACACCTTC
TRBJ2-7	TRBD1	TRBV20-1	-	CSAKIPGQGIHEQYF	TGCAGTGCTAAAATTCCGGGACAGGGTATCCACGAGCAGTACTTC
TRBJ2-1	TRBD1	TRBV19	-	CASKKGGANEQFF	TGTGCCAGCAAGAAAGGGGGCGCGAATGAGCAGTTCTTC
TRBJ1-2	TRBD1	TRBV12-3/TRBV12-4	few	CASSLGQGSNYGYTF	TGTGCCAGCAGTTTAGGACAGGGTTCTAACTATGGCTACACCTTC
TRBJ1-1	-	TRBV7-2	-	CASSRDSAREAFF	TGTGCCAGCAGCCGAGACAGTGCCCGAGAAGCTTTCTTT
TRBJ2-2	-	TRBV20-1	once	CSARSPQGSNTGELFF	TGCAGTGCTAGATCTCCCCAGGGATCCAACACCGGGGAGCTGTTTTTT
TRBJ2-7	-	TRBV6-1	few	CASSAQAGPYEQYF	TGTGCCAGCAGCGCGCAAGCGGGCCCCTACGAGCAGTACTTC
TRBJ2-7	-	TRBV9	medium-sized	CASSIGTSSYEQYF	TGTGCCAGCAGCATAGGGACATCGTCCTACGAGCAGTACTTC
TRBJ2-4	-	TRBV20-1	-	CSANRDTQNIQYF	TGCAGTGCTAACCGGGACACCCAGAACATTCAGTACTTC
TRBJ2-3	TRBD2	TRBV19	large	CASSLGLAGLDTQYF	TGTGCCAGTAGTCTAGGACTAGCGGGGTTGGATACGCAGTATTTT
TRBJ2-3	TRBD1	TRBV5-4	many	CASSLQGAGTDTQYF	TGTGCCAGCAGCTTACAGGGGGCGGGCACAGATACGCAGTATTTT
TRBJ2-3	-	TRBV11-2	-	CASSLGELLTSTDTQYF	TGTGCCAGCAGCTTAGGGGAACTCCTTACTAGCACAGATACGCAGTATTTT
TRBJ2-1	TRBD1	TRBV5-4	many	CASSLDRGLHNEQFF	TGTGCCAGCAGCTTGGACAGGGGGCTTCACAATGAGCAGTTCTTC
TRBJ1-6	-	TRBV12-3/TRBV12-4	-	CARSLDNSPLHF	TGTGCCAGAAGTCTCGATAATTCACCCCTACACTTT
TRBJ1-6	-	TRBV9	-	CASSPREGTSSPLHF	TGTGCCAGCAGCCCTCGAGAGGGGACAAGTTCACCCCTCCACTTT
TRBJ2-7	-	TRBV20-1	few	CSAYTGLTYEQYF	TGCAGTGCCTATACGGGCTTAACCTACGAGCAGTACTTC
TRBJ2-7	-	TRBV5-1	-	CASSLAGGLFYEQYF	TGCGCCAGCAGCTTGGCAGGGGGACTTTTCTACGAGCAGTACTTC
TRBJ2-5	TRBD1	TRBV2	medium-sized	CASSGAGTVGGETQYF	TGTGCCAGCAGTGGCGCCGGGACAGTCGGAGGCGAGACCCAGTACTTC
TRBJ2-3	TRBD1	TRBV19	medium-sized	CASSRTGGANTQYF	TGTGCCAGTAGTAGGACAGGGGGCGCGAATACGCAGTATTTT
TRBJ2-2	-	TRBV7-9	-	CASSAVAASAGELFF	TGTGCCAGCAGCGCGGTGGCCGCAAGCGCCGGGGAGCTGTTTTTT
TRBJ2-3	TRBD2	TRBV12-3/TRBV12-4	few	CASSLGLASTDTQYF	TGTGCCAGCAGTCTCGGACTAGCGTCTACAGATACGCAGTATTTT